This T cell receptor (beta chain) was recovered during a study of T cells in Graves' hyperthyroidism and ophthalmopathy (dated by TCRdb to between 2018 and 2021). In the study overall: To identify TCR V-J signatures that set the groups apart, the researchers used a discovery cohort of 100 patients, made up of under 50 with Graves' ophthalmopathy and about 55 with stable Graves' hyperthyroidism. Prospective prediction of ophthalmopathy was tested in an independent validation cohort of 18 hyperthyroidism patients and some 17 patients who later progressed to ophthalmopathy. The 75 to 100 discovery patients were divided at random into training and test sets in a 7:3 ratio. In addition, the study compared T-cell repertoires in thyroid tissue and in blood from roughly six Graves' hyperthyroidism patients. Once sampling was done, hyperthyroidism patients were given methimazole at a starting dose of 30 mg daily, whereas ophthalmopathy patients were given high-dose intravenous methylprednisolone. The paper describes TCR Vbeta CDR3 sequencing of about 140 peripheral blood samples, made up of about 41 ophthalmopathy patients, 70 to 75 hyperthyroidism patients and 17 progressor patients. Study-wide conclusions, independent of this receptor: Blood samples also contained most of the expanded thyroid clonotypes (frequency above 0.001), which suggests that blood repertoires may reflect thyroid immune responses. In validation, progression to ophthalmopathy was predicted by the model with about 70% sensitivity and under 85% specificity, a median of around 5.9 months before onset. Ophthalmopathy was separated from stable hyperthyroidism by a 13 V-J signature model, with around 90% sensitivity and approximately 81% specificity obtained in cross-validation and 80%/75% obtained in testing. No statistical method was used to set the sample size in advance, and investigators knew the group allocation.

CDR1 and CDR2 are read off the germline V gene as SGHVS and FQNEAQ. Between the V and J ends, shortened by 5 bases and 2 bases respectively, the junction contains 9 bases. The CDR3 runs 13 amino acids, cysteine and phenylalanine included. The only DNA kept is the CDR3, 39 bases in frame from the first base. This clonotype was seen more than once but under ten times. It has no known antigen specificity. It has no much larger one-base neighbor in the sample; base qualities were not kept. The TCR beta CDR3 regions were amplified from RNA transcripts. For the first round of RT-PCR on the TCR CDR3, the HTBI primer set was used together with the Qiagen OneStep RT-PCR kit. The libraries were constructed in a second round of multiplex PCR and then size-selected and purified. Libraries were sequenced paired-end with 100 bp reads on an Illumina HiSeq2000. The authors' analysis ran thus. SOAPnuke was used to process the raw data, with reads discarded if the reads contained adapters or uncalled bases, had a mean Phred below 15, or lacked an exact constant-primer or identifier match. High-quality paired reads were merged using COPE v1.2.5, and each unique nucleotide sequence was defined as a clonotype. MiTCR v1.1 was used to align clonotypes to the IMGT TRBV, TRBD and TRBJ reference segments. Only V-J combinations with frequency above 0.0001, covering approximately 99% of repertoires, were analysed. The TCS score was defined as the ratio of F50 (clonal expansion) to E x V (chaos), calculated using BLOSUM62-based TCRdist between CDR3 peptides within each V-J. Welch's t-statistics and random forest reduced roughly 530 V-J features to about 12, which were used in a naive Bayes classifier (R e1071). Thyroid-blood repertoire similarity was quantified with the Morisita-Horn index. The public reads were quality trimmed at Q25 with fastp and then assembled into clones with MiXCR by TCRdb, keeping productive beta chains. Every CDR3 protein is listed once, alongside the most common genes and DNA of its rows. The V and J calls were not made by the authors but by TCRdb's processing. The sample data list about 510,000 distinct CDR3 sequences, and 35% to 50% of these were observed just once. About 43% of the sample is held by the ten biggest clonotypes.

The study excluded patients with uncontrolled infections, other autoimmune diseases, pregnancy or lactation. Diagnoses relied on clinical symptoms, serum thyroxine and TRAb, thyroid ultrasound and orbital computed tomography. Trizol reagent was used to extract total RNA, and RNA quality was then checked on an Agilent 2100 Bioanalyzer. The chain employs TRBV7-8 and TRBJ1-1, with the identity of the D gene unclear. Sequenced material: peripheral blood or thyroid tissue (not recorded which). The TCR comes from an adult woman with Graves' disease, either hyperthyroidism or ophthalmopathy (not recorded which). The CDR3 in this case is CASSVPYNTEAFF. The DNA is as follows: TGTGCCAGCAGCGTCCCGTATAACACTGAAGCTTTCTTT.